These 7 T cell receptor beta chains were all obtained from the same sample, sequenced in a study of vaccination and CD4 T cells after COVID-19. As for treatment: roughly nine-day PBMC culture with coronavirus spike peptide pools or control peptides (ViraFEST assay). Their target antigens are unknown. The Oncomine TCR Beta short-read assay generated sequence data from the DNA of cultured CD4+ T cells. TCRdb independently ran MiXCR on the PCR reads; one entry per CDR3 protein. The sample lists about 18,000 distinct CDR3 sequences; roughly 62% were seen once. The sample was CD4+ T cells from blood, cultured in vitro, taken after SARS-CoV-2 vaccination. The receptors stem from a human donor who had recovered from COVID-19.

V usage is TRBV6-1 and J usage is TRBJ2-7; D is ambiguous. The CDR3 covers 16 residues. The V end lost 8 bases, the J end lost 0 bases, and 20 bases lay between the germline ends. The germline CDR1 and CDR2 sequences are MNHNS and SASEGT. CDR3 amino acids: CASQLWSPLSSYEQYF. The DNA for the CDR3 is TGTGCCAGCCAACTGTGGAGCCCACTTAGCTCCTACGAGCAGTACTTC.

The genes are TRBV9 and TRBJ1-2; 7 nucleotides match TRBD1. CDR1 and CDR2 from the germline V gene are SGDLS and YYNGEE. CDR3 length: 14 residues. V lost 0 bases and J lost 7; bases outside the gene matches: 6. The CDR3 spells CASSVAAQGTGYTF. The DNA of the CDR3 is TGTGCCAGCAGCGTAGCTGCACAGGGGACTGGCTACACCTTC.

The CDR3 coding sequence is TGCGCCAGCAGCCTGGACAGGGGGGTCGAGCAGTACTTC. The encoded protein is CASSLDRGVEQYF. The rearrangement uses TRBV5-1 and TRBJ2-7; 10 bases line up with TRBD1. Germline lookup yields CDR1 SGHRS and CDR2 YFSETQ. There are 13 residues in the CDR3. V trimming: 4 bases; J trimming: 6 bases; junction bases outside the gene matches: 4.

The CDR3 bases are TGTGCCAGCAGCCCCTCGGGGGTTAATGGCTACACCTTC. Its protein is CASSPSGVNGYTF. The chain recombines TRBV6-2 or TRBV6-3 with TRBJ1-2; possible D gene TRBD1, 5 bases. The V end lost 6 bases, the J end lost 6 bases, and 14 bases lay between the germline ends. This CDR3 spans 13 amino acids. CDR1 is MNHEY and CDR2 is SVGEGT in the germline V gene.

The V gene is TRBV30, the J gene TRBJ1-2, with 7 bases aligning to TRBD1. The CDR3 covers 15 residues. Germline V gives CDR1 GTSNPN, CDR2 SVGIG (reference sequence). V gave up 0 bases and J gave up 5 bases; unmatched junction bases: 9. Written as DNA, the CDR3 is TGTGCCTGGAGTGTAAAACGACAGGGCCGATATGGCTACACCTTC. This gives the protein CAWSVKRQGRYGYTF.

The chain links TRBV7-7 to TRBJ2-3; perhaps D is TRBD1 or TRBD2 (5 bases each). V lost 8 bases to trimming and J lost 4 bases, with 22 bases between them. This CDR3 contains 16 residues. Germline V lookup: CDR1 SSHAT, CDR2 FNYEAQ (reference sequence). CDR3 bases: TGTGCCAGCGGGGCCTACAGCGGAACCGCGCCAGATACGCAGTATTTT. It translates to CASGAYSGTAPDTQYF.

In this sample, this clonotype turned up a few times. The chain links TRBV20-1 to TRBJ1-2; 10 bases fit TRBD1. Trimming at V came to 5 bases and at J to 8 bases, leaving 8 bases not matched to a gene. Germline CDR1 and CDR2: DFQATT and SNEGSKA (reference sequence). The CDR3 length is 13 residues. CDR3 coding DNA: TGCAGTGCTCTCCGGGACAGGGGAGGCGGCTACACCTTC. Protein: CSALRDRGGGYTF.